This TCR beta chain was obtained from a study (dated by TCRdb to the mid-2010s). About the full investigation: The study set out to test whether tumor-infiltrating Tregs in breast cancer get recruited from blood Tregs or are instead converted in situ from other CD4+ T cell subsets. Beyond this particular receptor, the publication reports: Rather than covering whole repertoires, validation in the larger cohort was restricted to a single TCR beta V-J rearrangement. The greatest overlap of tumor-infiltrating Treg TCR alpha and beta sequences was with tumor naive CD4+ T cells, followed next by blood naive CD4+ T cells. Tumor memory CD4+ T cell TCR gene usage clustered with blood and lymph node memory CD4+ cells and lymph node naive CD4+ cells.

Full-length TCR variable regions were amplified by 5' RACE PCR with constant-region reverse primers, and semi-nested PCR with Nested Universal Primer A was subsequently performed. Using the ReliaPrep RNA Cell Miniprep System, total RNA was extracted, and the SMARTer RACE 5'/3' Kit was then used to reverse transcribe the RNA into 5'RACE-ready cDNA. An Illumina MiSeq was used to sequence the full-length TCR alpha and beta libraries, which had been barcoded with multiplex adaptors. As for the authors' bioinformatics: Sequencing data were pooled across the five patients for each of nine subset-tissue groups and compared by unsupervised clustering of TCR gene usage. Repertoire similarity was calculated with the Morisita-Horn index, weighting shared sequences by their contribution to each repertoire. TCRdb reanalyzed the raw reads on its own, using fastp at Q25 for trimming and MiXCR for clone calling, and kept in-frame beta chains. Each CDR3 protein appears once, grouped with its most common genes and DNA. TCRdb's processing, not the authors', yielded these V and J calls. Across this sample there are 6,800 or so distinct CDR3 sequences, with more than 50% seen only once. Of the sample, roughly 3.7% is held by the ten largest clones.

Concerning this clonotype: Its antigen remains undetermined. No much larger clonotype is one base removed from it; base qualities were not supplied.

CDR3 length: 16 amino acids, cysteine to phenylalanine. The read is trimmed to its CDR3 DNA, 48 bases read in frame from base 1. V is clipped by 4 bases and J by 6 bases, and the sequence between their germline boundaries is 20 bases long. CDR1 KGHSH and CDR2 LQKENI were looked up in the germline V gene. Memory CD4+ T cells were isolated as CD4+CD45RO+CD25- cells. Tregs, naive and memory CD4+ T cells from tumor, blood and ipsilateral draining lymph nodes of 4 or 5 breast cancer patients underwent full-length TCR alpha and beta sequencing. Tumor tissue, along with lymph nodes from ipsilateral axillary dissection, was perfused with PBS, minced, and then digested using collagenase I and hyaluronidase. Sorted cell populations were confirmed by FACS to exceed 90% purity.

The sample consisted of tumor-infiltrating memory CD4+ T cells sorted from the breast tumor. The cell subset or site label corresponds to: memory CD4+ T cells, CD4+CD45RO+CD25-. The TCR originated in a female donor with breast cancer. The sequence is built from TRBV18 and TRBJ2-3; the best D guess is TRBD2, with 7 bases matching. The DNA sequence is given as TGTGCCAGCTCACGACTACAGGGTTCTAGCGGTGATACGCAGTATTTT. It encodes CASSRLQGSSGDTQYF.